The clone carrying this TCR beta chain was detected ten times or more. This sample was taken from a study of kidney transplant recipient with SARS-CoV-2 infection. TCRdb reprocessed the reads with MiXCR, giving one entry per CDR3 protein. The table shows some 220,000 distinct CDR3 sequences, with roughly 26% occurring only once. Unmatched junction bases numbered 7, after V lost 0 bases and J lost 5 bases. CDR1 DFQATT and CDR2 SNEGSKA come from the germline V gene (reference sequence). This CDR3 has 17 residues. This rearrangement joins TRBV20-1 to TRBJ2-2; 12 bases agree with TRBD2. The sample consisted of a blood sample, taken at baseline and on approximately day 120 from a kidney transplant recipient. This receptor was taken from a male patient between 25 and 40 years old who had COVID-19 and was a kidney transplant recipient. A subset of T cells may come from the graft donor. This CDR3 is CSARDRLAGGKTGELFF. The CDR3 DNA follows: TGCAGTGCTAGAGATAGGCTAGCGGGAGGGAAGACCGGGGAGCTGTTTTTT.